These 24 T cell receptor beta chains were sequenced from one sample in a study of blood T cell repertoires in COVID-19. Assay: immunoSEQ multiplex PCR; the TCRdb copy retains only in-frame clones and omits some. The sample holds 350,000 or so clones, 80% to 90% seen once. Input material: peripheral blood. These receptors originate from a man between 25 and 39 years old with active or convalescent COVID-19.

The chain joins TRBV7-3 to TRBJ2-5, with 8 bases identical to TRBD1. The CDR3 spans 14 residues. The germline gives CDR1 SGHTA, CDR2 FQGTGA. Trimming at V came to 3 bases and at J to 5 bases, leaving 5 bases not matched to a gene. For the CDR3, the DNA is TGTGCCAGCAGCTTCACAGGGGGAGAGGAGACCCAGTACTTC. It specifies CASSFTGGEETQYF.

The chain has TRBV4-1 and TRBJ2-3; D is ambiguous. V was clipped by 0 bases and J by 5 bases, with 9 bases between them. This CDR3 has 14 amino acids. Per the germline V gene, CDR1 is MGHRA and CDR2 is YSYEKL. CDR3 sequence (DNA): TGCGCCAGCAGCCAAGATCAGGTGGGAGATACGCAGTATTTT. It translates to CASSQDQVGDTQYF.

The V call is TRBV24-1, the J call TRBJ2-5, with 9 bases that match TRBD1. CDR1 and CDR2 (germline): KGHDR, SFDVKD. V trimming: 4 bases; J trimming: 5 bases; junction bases outside the gene matches: 7. This CDR3 has 15 residues. The CDR3 DNA is TGTGCCACCAGTGACCCGACAGGGGGGAGGGAGACCCAGTACTTC. It encodes CATSDPTGGRETQYF.

J is TRBJ2-5 and V is TRBV5-1; 7 bases are shared with TRBD2. V trimming: 1 base; J trimming: 0 bases; junction bases outside the gene matches: 6. Germline V lookup: CDR1 SGHRS, CDR2 YFSETQ. CDR3 length equals 16 residues. The CDR3: CASSLQSGAYQETQYF. CDR3 bases: TGCGCCAGCAGCTTGCAGAGCGGGGCGTACCAAGAGACCCAGTACTTC.

The J gene is TRBJ1-2, the V gene TRBV2; 7 nucleotides align to TRBD1. The V segment lost 5 bases and the J segment 3 bases; nucleotides outside the gene matches: 9. The germline gives CDR1 SNHLY, CDR2 FYNNEI. The CDR3 is made up of 15 amino acids. The CDR3 DNA reads TGTGCCAGCAGTAGCGGCACTGGGACAGACTATGGCTACACCTTC. Amino acids: CASSSGTGTDYGYTF.

J is TRBJ2-1 and V is TRBV2, with D possibly TRBD1 on 5 matching bases. V was clipped by 10 bases and J by 0 bases, with 13 bases between them. The CDR3 totals 14 residues. Germline CDR1 is SNHLY and CDR2 is FYNNEI. The CDR3: CATKTGFSYNEQFF. CDR3 sequence (DNA): TGTGCCACCAAAACAGGTTTCTCCTACAATGAGCAGTTCTTC.

The gene calls are TRBV18 and TRBJ1-3, with TRBD1 matching 7 bases. J gave up 2 bases and V 3 bases, and 7 bases lay outside the gene matches. Germline V lookup: CDR1 KGHSH, CDR2 LQKENI. The CDR3 has 16 residues. CDR3 loop: CASSPRGQSPGNTIYF. Here the CDR3 DNA reads TGTGCCAGCTCACCCCGGGGACAGTCCCCTGGAAACACCATATATTTT. Drawing the rest from reference TRBV18 and TRBJ1-3, the complete variable domain is NAGVMQNPRHLVRRRGQEARLRCSPMKGHSHVYWYRQLPEEGLKFMVYLQKENIIDESGMPKERFSAEFPKEGPSILRIQQVVRGDSAAYFCASSPRGQSPGNTIYFGEGSWLTVV.

This chain uses TRBV7-2 with TRBJ1-4; D not resolved. Germline-derived CDR1 and CDR2 are SGHTA and FQGNSA. V gave up 3 bases and J gave up 7 bases, with 3 bases separating them. The CDR3 runs to 11 residues. This CDR3 reads CASSFGEKLFF. CDR3 in DNA: TGTGCCAGCAGCTTCGGTGAAAAACTGTTTTTT. Full variable domain (outside the CDR3, taken from reference TRBV7-2 and TRBJ1-4): GAGVSQSPSNKVTEKGKDVELRCDPISGHTALYWYRQSLGQGLEFLIYFQGNSAPDKSGLPSDRFSAERTGGSVSTLTIQRTQQEDSAVYLCASSFGEKLFFGSGTQLSVL.

The rearrangement links TRBV19 to TRBJ2-7, with TRBD1 matching 8 bases. This CDR3 has 13 amino acids. Germline CDR1 LNHDA, CDR2 SQIVND (reference sequence). The V and J ends lost 10 bases and 0 bases, in that order; junction bases with no gene match: 5. The chain's CDR3 is CATGTGSSYEQYF. CDR3 in DNA: TGTGCCACCGGGACAGGCAGCTCCTACGAGCAGTACTTC. The full variable domain, in which reference TRBV19 and TRBJ2-7 provide the parts outside the CDR3, is DGGITQSPKYLFRKEGQNVTLSCEQNLNHDAMYWYRQDPGQGLRLIYYSQIVNDFQKGDIAEGYSVSREKKESFPLTVTSAQKNPTAFYLCATGTGSSYEQYFGPGTRLTVT.

This chain uses TRBV4-1 with TRBJ2-1; TRBD2 matches 12 bases. This CDR3 is 20 amino acids long. CDR1 MGHRA and CDR2 YSYEKL come from the germline V gene. J lost 2 bases, V lost 3 bases, and 14 bases had no gene match. Here the CDR3 reads CASSQGLLAGGKWTYNEQFF. DNA of the CDR3: TGCGCCAGCAGCCAGGGGCTTCTAGCGGGAGGGAAATGGACCTACAATGAGCAGTTCTTC.

The V gene is TRBV5-5, the J gene TRBJ2-7; 7 bases match TRBD2. CDR3 length equals 18 residues. V trimming: 0 bases; J trimming: 5 bases; junction bases outside the gene matches: 17. Germline V gene lookup returns CDR1 SGHKS and CDR2 YYEKEE (reference sequence). For the CDR3, the DNA is TGTGCCAGCAGCTTGGCCAGGCTAGCGGCCTTAAATCCCCACGAGCAGTACTTC. This gives the protein CASSLARLAALNPHEQYF.

J is TRBJ2-5 and V is TRBV7-9; D may be TRBD1 (6 bases). Germline V lookup: CDR1 SEHNR, CDR2 FQNEAQ (reference sequence). The CDR3 totals 12 residues. Trimming shortened V by 8 bases and J by 5 bases, and 12 bases separated the two germline ends. CDR3 sequence reads: CASGGQFETQYF. CDR3 nucleotides: TGTGCCAGCGGTGGACAGTTCGAGACCCAGTACTTC.

This sequence joins TRBV6-6 and TRBJ2-1, with D perhaps TRBD1 (7 bases). This CDR3 contains 14 residues. The ends were cut back, 2 bases at V and 7 bases at J, with 12 bases in the middle. CDR1 is MNHNY, CDR2 SVGAGI, per germline (reference sequence). The CDR3 bases are TGTGCCAGCAGTTACCACGCAGGGGGGAATGAGCAGTTCTTC. Translating it yields CASSYHAGGNEQFF.

The chain's CDR3 is CASSQVPHGQGRINSPLHF. CDR3 sequence (DNA): TGCGCCAGCAGCCAAGTGCCCCACGGGCAGGGAAGAATTAATTCACCCCTCCACTTT. The rearrangement uses TRBV4-3 and TRBJ1-6; weak D call: TRBD1 (5 bases). CDR1 and CDR2 from the germline V gene are LGHNA and YSLEER. This CDR3 comprises 19 residues. V lost 1 base to trimming and J lost 6 bases, with 22 bases between them.

The gene calls are TRBV10-1 and TRBJ2-4; D is undetermined. The CDR3 is 9 residues long. Germline CDR1 and CDR2: WNHNN and SYGVQD (reference sequence). V was shortened by 11 bases and J by 10 bases, with 9 bases between the two germline ends. CDR3 loop: CARDMIQYF. The CDR3, as DNA: TGCGCCCGCGACATGATTCAGTACTTC.

The chain carries TRBV30 and TRBJ2-3; D is possibly TRBD2 (5 bases). V lost 1 base to trimming and J lost 0 bases, with 11 bases between them. Germline V lookup: CDR1 GTSNPN, CDR2 SVGIG (reference sequence). This CDR3 has 15 residues. The CDR3 nucleotides read TGTGCCTGGAGTGGCGGGCACCCTAGCACAGATACGCAGTATTTT. This encodes CAWSGGHPSTDTQYF.

This chain joins TRBV29-1 and TRBJ1-1; 7 bases are a match to TRBD1. The V and J ends lost 7 bases and 0 bases, in that order; junction bases with no gene match: 5. Germline V lookup: CDR1 SQVTM, CDR2 ANQGSEA. The CDR3 totals 13 residues. DNA of the CDR3: TGCAGCGCCGGACAGGACTTGAACACTGAAGCTTTCTTT. Translating gives CSAGQDLNTEAFF.

In this sample, this clone turned up a few times. The genes are TRBV4-2 and TRBJ2-7; no reliable D call. The CDR3 has 15 amino acids. V dropped 0 bases and J dropped 6 bases, with 15 bases sitting between them. Germline assignment: CDR1 LGHNA and CDR2 YNFKEQ. This CDR3 reads CASSQEVAWVPEQYF. The DNA of the CDR3 is TGTGCCAGCAGCCAAGAGGTAGCCTGGGTTCCCGAGCAGTACTTC.

This clone came up once. V is TRBV5-1 and J is TRBJ1-2; TRBD1 might be the D (5 bases). Germline CDR1 reads SGHRS; CDR2 reads YFSETQ. This CDR3 is built from 14 residues. Trimming removed 1 base from V and 6 bases from J, with 13 bases in between. The CDR3 sequence: CASSLREGLDGYTF. The CDR3 nucleotides read TGCGCCAGCAGCTTGAGGGAGGGACTTGATGGCTACACCTTC.

V usage is TRBV5-4 and J usage is TRBJ2-7, with 7 bases matching TRBD2. Germline CDR1 reads SGHNT; CDR2 reads YYREEE (reference sequence). The CDR3 runs to 16 residues. J was trimmed by 2 bases and V by 2 bases; bases with no gene match: 10. In DNA, the CDR3 is TGTGCCAGCAGCTTTCAGATATCGGGAGGACCCTACGAGCAGTACTTC. Its protein is CASSFQISGGPYEQYF.

The V gene is TRBV24-1, the J gene TRBJ2-5; D possibly corresponds to TRBD1 (6 bases). The CDR3 length is 15 residues. Trimming removed 3 bases from V and 7 bases from J, with 17 bases in between. Germline CDR1 reads KGHDR; CDR2 reads SFDVKD. The chain's CDR3 is CATSDAPQGLVTQYF. The DNA of the CDR3 is TGTGCCACCAGTGATGCGCCACAGGGATTAGTGACCCAGTACTTC.

The chain links TRBV7-3 to TRBJ2-7; TRBD1 aligns across 9 bases. This CDR3 spans 15 amino acids. The J segment lost 4 bases and the V segment lost 1 base, leaving 5 bases of the junction unmatched. Germline CDR1 reads SGHTA; CDR2 reads FQGTGA. The DNA for the CDR3 is TGTGCCAGCAGCTTAAAGGGGGGACAGGGTTACGAGCAGTACTTC. Translation gives CASSLKGGQGYEQYF.

The rearrangement joins TRBV30 to TRBJ1-1; TRBD1 might be the D (5 bases). The CDR3 has 14 residues. The germline gives CDR1 GTSNPN, CDR2 SVGIG (reference sequence). V was shortened by 3 bases and J by 5 bases, with 16 bases between the two germline ends. The CDR3 spells CAWSVWGRRTEAFF. DNA for the CDR3: TGTGCCTGGAGCGTCTGGGGCAGAAGGACTGAAGCTTTCTTT.

This rearrangement joins TRBV6-5 to TRBJ2-2, with TRBD1 matching 7 bases. Looked up from germline, CDR1 is MNHEY and CDR2 is SVGAGI. The CDR3 totals 14 residues. V dropped 7 bases and J dropped 0; count of bases not matched to a gene: 2. The CDR3, as DNA: TGTGCCAGCAATACAGGGGCGAACACCGGGGAGCTGTTTTTT. Its protein product is CASNTGANTGELFF.